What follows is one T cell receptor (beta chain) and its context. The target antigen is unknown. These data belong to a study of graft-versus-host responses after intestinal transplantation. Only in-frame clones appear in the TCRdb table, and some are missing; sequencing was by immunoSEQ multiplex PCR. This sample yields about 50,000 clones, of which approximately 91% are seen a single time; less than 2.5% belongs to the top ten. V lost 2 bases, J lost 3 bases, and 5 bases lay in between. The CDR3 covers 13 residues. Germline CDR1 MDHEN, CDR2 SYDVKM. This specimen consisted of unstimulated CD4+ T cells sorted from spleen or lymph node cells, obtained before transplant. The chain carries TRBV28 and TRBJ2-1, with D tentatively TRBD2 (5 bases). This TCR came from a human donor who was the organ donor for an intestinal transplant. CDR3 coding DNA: TGTGCCAGCAGTTTAAGCGGCTACAATGAGCAGTTCTTC. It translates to CASSLSGYNEQFF. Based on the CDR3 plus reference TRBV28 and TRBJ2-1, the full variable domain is DVKVTQSSRYLVKRTGEKVFLECVQDMDHENMFWYRQDPGLGLRLIYFSYDVKMKEKGDIPEGYSVSREKKERFSLILESASTNQTSMYLCASSLSGYNEQFFGPGTRLTVL.